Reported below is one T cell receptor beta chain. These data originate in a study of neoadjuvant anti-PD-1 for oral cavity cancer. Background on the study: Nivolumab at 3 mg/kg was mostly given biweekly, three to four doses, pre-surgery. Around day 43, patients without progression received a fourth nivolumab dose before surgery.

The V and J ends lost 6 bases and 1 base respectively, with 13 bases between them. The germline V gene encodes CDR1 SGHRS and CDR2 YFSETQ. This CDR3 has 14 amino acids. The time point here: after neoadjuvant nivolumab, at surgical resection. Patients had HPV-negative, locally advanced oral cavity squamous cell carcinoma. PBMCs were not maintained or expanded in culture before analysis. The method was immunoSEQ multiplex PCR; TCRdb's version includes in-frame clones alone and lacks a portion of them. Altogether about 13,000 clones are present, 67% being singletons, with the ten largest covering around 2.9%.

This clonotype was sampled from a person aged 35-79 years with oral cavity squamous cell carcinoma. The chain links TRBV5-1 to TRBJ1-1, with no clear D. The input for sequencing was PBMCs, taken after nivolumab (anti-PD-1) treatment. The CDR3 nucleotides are TGCGCCAGCATCCGGGAGGGCCCGAACACTGAAGCTTTCTTT. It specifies CASIREGPNTEAFF.